This TCR beta chain was recovered during a study of early T cells in non-severe SARS-CoV-2 infection. On the study more broadly: With bulk RNA from unsorted whole blood as input, sequencing yielded unpaired chains.

V was pared by 0 bases and J by 6 bases, with 15 bases between. The CDR3 is made up of 15 amino acids. Per the germline V gene, CDR1 is DFQATT and CDR2 is SNEGSKA (reference sequence). Researchers attached unique molecular identifiers to individual cDNA molecules. TCRdb re-derived calls from the 5' RACE reads in MiXCR, one entry per CDR3 protein. This table has more than 30,000 distinct CDR3 sequences, roughly 6% appearing once. The specimen was whole blood. This chain connects TRBV20-1 to TRBJ2-1, with D perhaps matching TRBD1 or TRBD2 (5 bases each). The receptor's source is an adult who was a healthcare worker with PCR-confirmed SARS-CoV-2 infection or an uninfected control (not recorded which). In nucleotides, the CDR3 is TGCAGTGCTAGAGATTACCGGGGCCCCTCCAATGAGCAGTTCTTC. This gives the protein CSARDYRGPSNEQFF.